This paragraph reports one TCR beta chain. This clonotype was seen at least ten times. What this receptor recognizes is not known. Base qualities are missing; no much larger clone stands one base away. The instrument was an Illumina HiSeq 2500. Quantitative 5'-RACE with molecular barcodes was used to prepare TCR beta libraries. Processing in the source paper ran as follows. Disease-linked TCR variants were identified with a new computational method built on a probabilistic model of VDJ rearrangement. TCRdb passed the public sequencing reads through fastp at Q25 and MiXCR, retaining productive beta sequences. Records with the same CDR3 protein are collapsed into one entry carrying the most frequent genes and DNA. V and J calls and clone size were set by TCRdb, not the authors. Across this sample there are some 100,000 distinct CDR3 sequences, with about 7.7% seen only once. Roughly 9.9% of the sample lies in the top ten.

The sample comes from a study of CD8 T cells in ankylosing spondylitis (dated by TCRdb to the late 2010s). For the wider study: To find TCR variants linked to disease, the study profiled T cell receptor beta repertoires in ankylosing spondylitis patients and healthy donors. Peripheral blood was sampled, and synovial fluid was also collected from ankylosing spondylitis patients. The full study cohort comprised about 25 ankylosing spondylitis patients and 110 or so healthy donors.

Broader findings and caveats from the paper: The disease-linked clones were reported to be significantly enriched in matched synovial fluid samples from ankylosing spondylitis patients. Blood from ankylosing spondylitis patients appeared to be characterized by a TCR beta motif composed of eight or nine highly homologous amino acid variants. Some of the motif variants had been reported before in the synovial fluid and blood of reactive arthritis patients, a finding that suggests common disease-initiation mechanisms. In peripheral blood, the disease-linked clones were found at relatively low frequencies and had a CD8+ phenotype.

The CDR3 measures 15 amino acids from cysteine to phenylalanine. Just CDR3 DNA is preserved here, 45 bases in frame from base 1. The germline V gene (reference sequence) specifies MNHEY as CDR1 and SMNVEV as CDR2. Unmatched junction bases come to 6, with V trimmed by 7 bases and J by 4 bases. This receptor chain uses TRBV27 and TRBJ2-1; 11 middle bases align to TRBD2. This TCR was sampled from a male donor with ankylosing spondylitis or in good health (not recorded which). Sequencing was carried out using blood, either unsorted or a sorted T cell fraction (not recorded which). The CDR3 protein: CASTAGTSGYNEQFF. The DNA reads TGTGCCAGCACTGCCGGGACTAGCGGATACAATGAGCAGTTCTTC.